This T cell receptor (beta chain) came from a study of T-cell reconstitution after alpha-beta-depleted transplantation in children. Trimming removed 6 bases at V and 4 bases at J, with 16 bases between. The CDR3 runs 14 residues. The TCRbeta library was prepared with unique molecular identifiers. MiXCR, run by TCRdb on the PCR reads, gives a single entry per CDR3 protein. The table shows around 200,000 distinct CDR3 sequences, with about 6.4% occurring only once. This clonotype was counted at least ten times. The chain links TRBV12-3 or TRBV12-4 to TRBJ2-7; no firm D call. This material consisted of PBMCs from the stem cell graft donor, taken from the stem cell graft. The sequence derives from a human donor who donated a stem cell graft to a child with Wiskott-Aldrich syndrome. In DNA form, the CDR3 reads TGTGCCAGCAGCAGCCGGCCCGGCCCGTACGAGCAGTACTTC. Protein product: CASSSRPGPYEQYF.